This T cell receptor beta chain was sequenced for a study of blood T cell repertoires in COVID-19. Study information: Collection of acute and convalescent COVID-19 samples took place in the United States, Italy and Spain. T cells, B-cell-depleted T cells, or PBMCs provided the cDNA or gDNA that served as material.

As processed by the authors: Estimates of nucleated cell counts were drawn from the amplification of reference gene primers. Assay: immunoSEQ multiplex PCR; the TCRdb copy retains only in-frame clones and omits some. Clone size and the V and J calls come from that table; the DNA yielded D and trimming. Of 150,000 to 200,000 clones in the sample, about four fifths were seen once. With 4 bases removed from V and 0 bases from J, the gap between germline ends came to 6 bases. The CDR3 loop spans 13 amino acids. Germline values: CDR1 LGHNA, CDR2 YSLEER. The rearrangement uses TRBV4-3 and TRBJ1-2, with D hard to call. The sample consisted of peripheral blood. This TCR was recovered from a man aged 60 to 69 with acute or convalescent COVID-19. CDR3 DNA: TGCGCCAGCAGCCCGGACTCTAACTATGGCTACACCTTC. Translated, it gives CASSPDSNYGYTF.